This T cell receptor (beta chain) emerged from a study of T cells after yellow fever vaccination. At the level of the study: Researchers used SMART-Seq v4 Ultra Low Input to prepare fractions that had low cell numbers. The study, taken as a whole, reports: Abundant clonotypes (contaminants from the bulk population) could be present in FACS-sorted repertoires.

The germline V gene encodes CDR1 SGHTA and CDR2 FQGNSA. V shed 4 bases and J shed 5 bases, with 20 bases lying between them. CDR3 length equals 16 residues. This clonotype was found a few times. Its antigen is unidentified. TCRdb re-analysed the 5' RACE reads in MiXCR, keeping a single row per CDR3 protein. The table shows some 160,000 distinct CDR3 sequences, with about 7% occurring only once. Sequenced here: CD4+ T cells sorted from PBMCs, sampled 5 to 6 days after the first yellow fever vaccination. The chain carries TRBV7-2 and TRBJ1-2; possible D gene TRBD1, 6 bases. This TCR derives from a man between 18 and 35 years old who received the YFV17D yellow fever vaccine. DNA of the CDR3: TGTGCCAGCAGCTCCCTTGCTAGGGGGGCAGCGTATGGCTACACCTTC. Translating it yields CASSSLARGAAYGYTF.